This passage covers 9 T cell receptor beta chains from one sample sequenced in a study of T-cell memory formation after mild COVID-19. TCRdb processed the 5' RACE reads anew with MiXCR; each CDR3 protein has one entry. Of about 110,000 distinct CDR3 sequences listed, about 18% were seen once; the top ten hold roughly 5.5%. Sequencing input: PBMCs or a T cell subset sorted from them (not recorded which). These receptors were taken from a man aged 18-30 years who had mild COVID-19 (a few samples of this study predate the infection). Cell type and time point are not known.

About this clonotype itself: A junction boundary mismatches the germline segment, possibly from a read error. The chain employs TRBV7-2 and TRBJ2-3; D gene uncertain. The CDR3 spans 13 residues. Germline assignment: CDR1 SGHTA and CDR2 FQGNSA. CDR3 protein: CASSLVSQRTYDF. The CDR3 DNA follows: TGTGCCAGCAGCTTAGTGTCTCAAAGGACCTACGATTTT.

This clonotype was counted a few times. The chain couples TRBV29-1 to TRBJ2-1, with a tentative D call TRBD1 (5 bases). The germline gives CDR1 SQVTM, CDR2 ANQGSEA. The CDR3 spans 13 residues. Trimming removed 5 bases at V and 7 bases at J, with 15 bases between. In DNA, the CDR3 is TGCAGCGTTCGCCTAACAGGTGGGAATGAGCAGTTCTTC. Translation: CSVRLTGGNEQFF.

This clonotype was seen more than once but under ten times. The chain combines TRBV20-1 with TRBJ2-7; D is possibly TRBD2 (5 bases). CDR3 length: 14 amino acids. V was pared by 1 base and J by 0 bases, with 10 bases between. CDR1 and CDR2 (germline): DFQATT, SNEGSKA (reference sequence). In nucleotides, the CDR3 is TGCAGTGCTAGAGTCCCGGGGTTCTCCTACGAGCAGTACTTC. Encoded protein: CSARVPGFSYEQYF.

This sequence joins TRBV7-9 and TRBJ1-1; D perhaps matches TRBD1 (5 bases). The CDR3 is made up of 19 amino acids. The V gene's germline CDR1 is SEHNR and CDR2 FQNEAQ (reference sequence). Between the trimmed V and J ends, which lost 0 bases and 1 base, there was a span of 21 bases. The CDR3 nucleotides are TGTGCCAGCAGCTTAGCCTTACGCGGGGTGGGACCGAGGAACACTGAAGCTTTCTTT. It yields the protein CASSLALRGVGPRNTEAFF.

This clonotype turned up a few times. V and J are TRBV24-1 and TRBJ2-1; D not certain. Germline values: CDR1 KGHDR, CDR2 SFDVKD. The ends were cut back, 4 bases at V and 13 bases at J, with 13 bases in the middle. This CDR3 has 12 residues. In nucleotides, the CDR3 is TGTGCCACCAGTGACCACACAGAGGTTCAGTTCTTC. As protein: CATSDHTEVQFF.

In this sample, this clonotype turned up a few times. The rearrangement uses TRBV2 and TRBJ2-7; TRBD2 matches at 8 bases. The CDR3 contains 15 residues. The J segment lost 4 bases and the V segment lost 6 bases, leaving 11 bases of the junction unmatched. Per germline, CDR1 SNHLY and CDR2 FYNNEI. The CDR3 here is CASSLERGGVYEQYF. CDR3 coding DNA: TGTGCCAGCAGCCTAGAACGGGGGGGAGTGTACGAGCAGTACTTC.

This sequence joins TRBV2 and TRBJ1-1; D remains unclear. The V gene lost 2 bases and the J gene lost 8 bases, with 6 bases spanning the gap. Germline-derived CDR1 and CDR2 are SNHLY and FYNNEI. The CDR3 covers 11 residues. The CDR3 sequence: CASSERAEAFF. CDR3 coding DNA: TGTGCCAGCAGTGAAAGGGCAGAAGCTTTCTTT.

The chain employs TRBV7-9 and TRBJ2-5; D call uncertain. This CDR3 is built from 12 residues. Germline CDR1 reads SEHNR; CDR2 reads FQNEAQ (reference sequence). V was cut by 2 bases and J by 7 bases, with 8 bases left in between. CDR3 in amino acids: CASSLNFGTQYF. The CDR3 nucleotides read TGTGCCAGCAGCTTAAATTTTGGGACCCAGTACTTC.

The chain recombines TRBV7-3 with TRBJ2-3; D remains unclear. The CDR3 consists of 12 residues. Germline V CDR1 and CDR2: SGHTA, FQGTGA. The germline V and J ends were trimmed by 2 bases and 6 bases, with 6 bases remaining between them. The CDR3 is CASSLYGDTQYF. The CDR3 bases are TGTGCCAGCAGCTTATACGGTGATACGCAGTATTTT. The whole variable domain, remainder taken from reference TRBV7-3 and TRBJ2-3, is GAGVSQTPSNKVTEKGKYVELRCDPISGHTALYWYRQSLGQGPEFLIYFQGTGAADDSGLPNDRFFAVRPEGSVSTLKIQRTERGDSAVYLCASSLYGDTQYFGPGTRLTVL.